This passage covers 15 T cell receptor beta chains from one sample sequenced in a study of cytomegalovirus exposure and HLA in healthy donors (dated by TCRdb to about 2017). The library was made by the immunoSEQ multiplex PCR assay. TCRdb carries this immuneACCESS record with in-frame sequences only. Its versions omit some clonotypes, under half of them owing to an unresolved V gene in the studies checked, with the rest unexplained. Counted in this sample were 150,000 to 200,000 clones; approximately 86% of them appeared once. 2% to 2.5% of the sample goes to the ten largest clones. The sequenced sample was PBMCs. The receptors come from a woman under 30 in good health and CMV-seronegative.

This chain uses TRBV27 with TRBJ2-6; tentatively, D is TRBD2 (5 bases). Trimming shortened V by 6 bases and J by 2 bases, and 11 bases separated the two germline ends. This CDR3 has 15 residues. CDR1 MNHEY and CDR2 SMNVEV come from the germline V gene (reference sequence). The CDR3 DNA follows: TGTGCCAGCAGCCCTAAGAGGGCTGGGGCCAACGTCCTGACTTTC. This sequence encodes CASSPKRAGANVLTF.

This chain uses TRBV5-1 with TRBJ2-1, with TRBD1 matching over 10 bases. Germline V gene lookup returns CDR1 SGHRS and CDR2 YFSETQ. CDR3 size: 15 residues. V lost 6 bases to trimming and J lost 4 bases; unmatched junction nucleotides: 7. The CDR3 DNA reads TGCGCCAGCACGGAGGGACAGGGGTATTACAATGAGCAGTTCTTC. Translation gives CASTEGQGYYNEQFF. Variable domain in full (rest from reference TRBV5-1 and TRBJ2-1): KAGVTQTPRYLIKTRGQQVTLSCSPISGHRSVSWYQQTPGQGLQFLFEYFSETQRNKGNFPGRFSGRQFSNSRSEMNVSTLELGDSALYLCASTEGQGYYNEQFFGPGTRLTVL.

This clone was counted once. V is TRBV29-1 and J is TRBJ1-1; D is ambiguous. Trimming removed 0 bases at V and 11 bases at J, with 10 bases between. This CDR3 has 11 residues. Germline V CDR1 and CDR2: SQVTM, ANQGSEA. The CDR3, as DNA: TGCAGCGTTGAAGAGGGTTTCGGGGCTTTCTTT. Translated: CSVEEGFGAFF.

The J gene is TRBJ2-3, the V gene TRBV6-1; 10 bases match TRBD2. Germline loops: CDR1 MNHNS, CDR2 SASEGT. CDR3 length: 16 amino acids. V lost 2 bases to trimming and J lost 6 bases; unmatched junction nucleotides: 8. The CDR3 DNA sequence: TGTGCCAGCAGTGAAAGCGGGGGGGCAGGTTCCGATACGCAGTATTTT. Its protein product is CASSESGGAGSDTQYF.

This chain joins TRBV5-5 and TRBJ2-5, with a weak D call TRBD2 (5 bases). The CDR3 has 12 amino acids. Trimming took 6 bases from V and 5 from J, leaving 11 bases between them. The germline gives CDR1 SGHKS, CDR2 YYEKEE (reference sequence). CDR3 in DNA: TGTGCCAGCACCCTACTAGGGGAGACCCAGTACTTC. Encoded protein: CASTLLGETQYF. The full variable domain, with the rest looked up from reference TRBV5-5 and TRBJ2-5, is DAGVTQSPTHLIKTRGQQVTLRCSPISGHKSVSWYQQVLGQGPQFIFQYYEKEERGRGNFPDRFSARQFPNYSSELNVNALLLGDSALYLCASTLLGETQYFGPGTRLLVL.

The chain couples TRBV14 to TRBJ2-5; 9 bases match TRBD1. V dropped 4 bases and J dropped 5; count of bases not matched to a gene: 5. Germline V gives CDR1 SGHDN, CDR2 FVKESK. The CDR3 sequence is 14 residues long. The CDR3 bases are TGTGCCAGCAGCCCGGGACAGGGAATGGAGACCCAGTACTTC. It encodes CASSPGQGMETQYF.

The chain recombines TRBV27 with TRBJ1-2; possibly TRBD1 for D (6 bases). The length of the CDR3 is 14 residues. V lost 5 bases to trimming and J lost 2 bases, with 12 bases between them. Germline CDR1 and CDR2: MNHEY and SMNVEV (reference sequence). The CDR3 spells CASSPTGLNYGYTF. The CDR3, as DNA: TGTGCCAGCAGTCCGACAGGACTCAACTATGGCTACACCTTC.

The chain combines TRBV30 with TRBJ1-6; D perhaps matches TRBD1 (5 bases). Trimming pared 1 base from V and 10 bases from J, leaving 17 bases between. CDR1 and CDR2 from the germline V gene are GTSNPN and SVGIG (reference sequence). This CDR3 is built from 15 residues. The CDR3 region is CAWSALRGQRSPLHF. Here the CDR3 DNA reads TGTGCCTGGAGTGCCCTAAGGGGTCAGAGATCACCCCTCCACTTT.

The chain links TRBV18 to TRBJ1-1, with D possibly TRBD1 on 5 matching bases. The CDR3 is 16 amino acids. V lost 2 bases to trimming and J lost 2 bases, with 15 bases between them. Germline CDR1 KGHSH, CDR2 LQKENI. CDR3 residues: CASSPGDSRVNTEAFF. DNA of the CDR3: TGTGCCAGCTCACCAGGGGACTCTCGGGTCAACACTGAAGCTTTCTTT.

This chain links TRBV4-2 with TRBJ1-5; weak D call: TRBD1 (5 bases). The CDR3 covers 13 residues. The V end was cut by 4 bases, the J end by 7 bases, with 11 bases between. CDR1 is LGHNA and CDR2 is YNFKEQ in the germline V gene. CDR3 loop: CASSLGGRQPQHF. CDR3 DNA: TGTGCCAGCAGCCTGGGGGGAAGGCAGCCCCAGCATTTT.

V gene TRBV5-4 combines with J gene TRBJ1-2; 8 bases fit TRBD1. This CDR3 has 16 amino acids. The V gene's germline CDR1 is SGHNT and CDR2 YYREEE (reference sequence). Trimming at V came to 2 bases and at J to 1 base, leaving 7 bases not matched to a gene. The CDR3 sequence: CASSLTGGAYNYGYTF. The DNA for the CDR3 is TGTGCCAGCAGCTTAACAGGGGGAGCTTATAACTATGGCTACACCTTC.

The chain uses TRBV27 and TRBJ2-1; D may be TRBD2 (5 bases). Per germline, CDR1 MNHEY and CDR2 SMNVEV (reference sequence). This CDR3 comprises 14 residues. Trimming shortened V by 6 bases and J by 8 bases, and 17 bases separated the two germline ends. CDR3 amino acids: CASSWRPSGDEQFF. The CDR3 bases are TGTGCCAGCAGCTGGAGGCCCAGCGGCGATGAGCAGTTCTTC.

The chain has TRBV5-1 and TRBJ2-1; TRBD2 is a possible D gene (5 bases). Germline loops: CDR1 SGHRS, CDR2 YFSETQ. V was clipped by 4 bases and J by 6 bases, with 20 bases between them. This CDR3 is built from 16 residues. Here the CDR3 DNA reads TGCGCCAGCAGCACGTATTACACGGGGTTACGCAATGAGCAGTTCTTC. Its protein is CASSTYYTGLRNEQFF.

V usage is TRBV4-3 and J usage is TRBJ1-1; 8 positions agree with TRBD1. The CDR3 runs 15 residues. Germline CDR1 LGHNA, CDR2 YSLEER. V lost 3 bases, J lost 2 bases, and 5 bases stayed unmatched. The CDR3: CASSQRQGLNTEAFF. The CDR3, as DNA: TGCGCCAGCAGCCAGAGACAGGGGCTCAACACTGAAGCTTTCTTT.

This rearrangement joins TRBV5-1 to TRBJ1-1, with TRBD1 matching over 9 bases. Germline lookup yields CDR1 SGHRS and CDR2 YFSETQ. Trimming at V came to 4 bases and at J to 3 bases, leaving 4 bases not matched to a gene. The CDR3 loop spans 14 amino acids. CDR3 sequence (DNA): TGCGCCAGCAGCGAAGGGACAGGGTACACTGAAGCTTTCTTT. As protein: CASSEGTGYTEAFF. The full variable domain, completed using reference TRBV5-1 and TRBJ1-1, is KAGVTQTPRYLIKTRGQQVTLSCSPISGHRSVSWYQQTPGQGLQFLFEYFSETQRNKGNFPGRFSGRQFSNSRSEMNVSTLELGDSALYLCASSEGTGYTEAFFGQGTRLTVV.